The T cell receptor (beta chain) described here comes from a study of blood T cell repertoires in COVID-19. For the study at large: Samples of COVID-19 (acute and convalescent) were obtained from the United States, Italy and Spain. PBMCs, B-cell-depleted T cells, or T cells provided the cDNA or gDNA that made up the material.

Germline CDR1 SQVTM, CDR2 ANQGSEA. The V end lost 3 bases, the J end lost 6 bases, and 6 bases lay between the germline ends. This CDR3 has 11 amino acids. The study drew participants aged about 18 to 95 years from under 30 US areas. Symptom resolution, clearance, or two negative PCRs marked the recovered donors of Cohort 3. TCRdb keeps only in-frame clones here, not all; method: immunoSEQ multiplex PCR. In the table there are a few hundred thousand clones, around nine tenths of which are singletons. This clonotype was sampled from a man aged 40-50 years who had recovered from COVID-19. The sequenced sample was PBMCs or T cells enriched from blood (not recorded which). The rearrangement uses TRBV29-1 and TRBJ2-1, with D hard to call. The CDR3 nucleotides read TGCAGCGTTGACTTATTCAATGAGCAGTTCTTC. Encoded protein: CSVDLFNEQFF.